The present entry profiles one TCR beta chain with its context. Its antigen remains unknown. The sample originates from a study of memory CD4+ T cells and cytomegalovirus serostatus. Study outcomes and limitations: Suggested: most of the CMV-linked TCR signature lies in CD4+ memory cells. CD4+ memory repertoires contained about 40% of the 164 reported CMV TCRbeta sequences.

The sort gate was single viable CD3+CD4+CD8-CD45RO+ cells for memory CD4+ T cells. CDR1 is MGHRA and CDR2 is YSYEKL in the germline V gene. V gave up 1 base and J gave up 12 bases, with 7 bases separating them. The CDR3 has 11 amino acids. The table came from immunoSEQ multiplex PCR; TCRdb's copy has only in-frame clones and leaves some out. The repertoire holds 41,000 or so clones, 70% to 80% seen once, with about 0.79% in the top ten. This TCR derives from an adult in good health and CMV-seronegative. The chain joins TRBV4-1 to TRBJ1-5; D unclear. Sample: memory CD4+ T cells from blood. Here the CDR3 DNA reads TGCGCCAGCAGCCAAGGAGTGGTCCAGCATTTT. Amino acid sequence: CASSQGVVQHF.